Listed here are 20 T cell receptor beta chains from one sample, sequenced in a study of vaccination effects on CD4 cells after COVID-19. Antigen specificity for these receptors is unknown. Using viral peptide pools, the ViraFEST assay grew out antigen-specific CD4+ T cells prior to sequencing. Culture proceeded for 10 days, and CD4+ T cells were then isolated. Two-dose vaccination with either BNT162b2 or mRNA-1273 was given to the participants. Clones were sequenced by immunoSEQ multiplex PCR, and TCRdb holds only the in-frame ones, with some missing. The sample has approximately 28,000 clones, 60% to 80% seen once. The material was CD4+ T cells from PBMCs cultured with SARS-CoV-2 spike peptides, obtained after COVID-19 vaccination. These receptors came from a human donor who received a COVID-19 vaccine. Some clones in this sample may be carry-over from other donors' samples.

The chain carries TRBV7-9 and TRBJ1-1; D possibly corresponds to TRBD1 (6 bases). V lost 3 bases, J lost 5 bases, and 16 bases lay in between. Germline V CDR1 and CDR2: SEHNR, FQNEAQ (reference sequence). There are 15 residues in the CDR3. As DNA, the CDR3 is TGTGCCAGCAGCTTGCGCGGGGGCGAGGGGACTGAAGCTTTCTTT. The encoded protein is CASSLRGGEGTEAFF.

This chain links TRBV24-1 with TRBJ2-5; 9 bases line up with TRBD1. Per germline, CDR1 KGHDR and CDR2 SFDVKD. CDR3 length: 18 amino acids. Germline trimming cut 0 bases from V and 4 bases from J; bases unmatched to any gene: 11. CDR3 in DNA: TGTGCCACCAGTGATTTGGGTGAGACAGGGGGTTTTCGAGAGACCCAGTACTTC. Amino acid sequence: CATSDLGETGGFRETQYF.

CDR3 protein: CASSLRPTNTEAFF. For the CDR3, the DNA is TGTGCCAGCAGTTTACGGCCTACGAACACTGAAGCTTTCTTT. This chain connects TRBV27 to TRBJ1-1, with unresolved D. Germline CDR1 MNHEY, CDR2 SMNVEV (reference sequence). This CDR3 contains 14 residues. V was shortened by 2 bases and J by 1 base, with 8 bases between the two germline ends.

This clone has only a few counts. The chain links TRBV4-1 to TRBJ1-2, with a tentative D call TRBD1 (5 bases). Germline V gene sequence: CDR1 MGHRA, CDR2 YSYEKL. Trimming took off 0 bases at V and 2 bases at J, with 13 bases between the two ends. The CDR3 contains 16 residues. The CDR3 bases are TGCGCCAGCAGCCAAGATCGGGTCAGACAGAACTATGGCTACACCTTC. As protein: CASSQDRVRQNYGYTF.

This clone has more than one count but fewer than ten. V gene TRBV27 combines with J gene TRBJ2-3, with D perhaps being TRBD1 or TRBD2 (6 bases each). V gave up 5 bases and J gave up 1 base, with 13 bases separating them. Germline loops: CDR1 MNHEY, CDR2 SMNVEV (reference sequence). This CDR3 has 15 residues. The CDR3 bases are TGTGCCAGCAGTCCCAGGGGAGGAGGCACAGATACGCAGTATTTT. Its translation is CASSPRGGGTDTQYF.

The chain has TRBV3-1 (or the pseudogene TRBV3-2) and TRBJ1-1; D ambiguous. V lost 1 base, J lost 5 bases, and 14 bases lay in between. CDR1 is LGHDT and CDR2 is YNNKEL in the germline V gene (reference sequence). The CDR3 consists of 15 residues. CDR3 sequence (DNA): TGTGCCAGCAGCCAAGGCAAGGATGGTAGGACTGAAGCTTTCTTT. Protein: CASSQGKDGRTEAFF.

The rearrangement uses TRBV12-3 or TRBV12-4 and TRBJ1-2; D is perhaps TRBD1 (6 bases). The CDR3 contains 13 residues. The germline V and J ends were trimmed by 6 bases and 7 bases, with 15 bases remaining between them. The CDR3 sequence: CASRDTGLVGYTF. For the CDR3, the DNA is TGTGCCAGCAGGGATACAGGGTTGGTTGGCTACACCTTC.

V gene TRBV5-1 combines with J gene TRBJ2-1; D gene uncertain. Trimming took off 6 bases at V and 6 bases at J, with 19 bases between the two ends. Germline CDR1 SGHRS, CDR2 YFSETQ. This CDR3 is 15 amino acids long. The CDR3 loop is CASTLQDPSANEQFF. Here the CDR3 DNA reads TGCGCCAGCACCCTTCAGGACCCGTCTGCCAATGAGCAGTTCTTC. The full variable domain, with the rest looked up from reference TRBV5-1 and TRBJ2-1, is KAGVTQTPRYLIKTRGQQVTLSCSPISGHRSVSWYQQTPGQGLQFLFEYFSETQRNKGNFPGRFSGRQFSNSRSEMNVSTLELGDSALYLCASTLQDPSANEQFFGPGTRLTVL.

The genes are TRBV24-1 and TRBJ1-2; 7 positions agree with TRBD1. After removal of 5 bases from V and 8 bases from J, the junction contained 7 bases not matched to a gene. Germline assignment: CDR1 KGHDR and CDR2 SFDVKD. The CDR3 has 13 amino acids. CDR3 in DNA: TGTGCCACCAGTGGACCAGACAGGGACGGCTACACCTTC. This codes for CATSGPDRDGYTF.

CDR3 residues: CASSQGERQGARAQYF. The CDR3, as DNA: TGTGCCAGCAGCCAAGGAGAGAGACAGGGGGCGCGGGCCCAGTACTTC. The chain joins TRBV3-1 (or the pseudogene TRBV3-2) to TRBJ2-5; 10 nucleotides line up with TRBD1. Germline CDR1 and CDR2: LGHDT and YNNKEL (reference sequence). V was clipped by 1 base and J by 9 bases; unmatched bases: 11. This CDR3 has 16 amino acids.

The CDR3 DNA is TGTGCCAGCCAACCCCAGGGAAACACTGAAGCTTTCTTT. Translating it yields CASQPQGNTEAFF. The chain has TRBV18 and TRBJ1-1, with D tentatively TRBD1 (5 bases). Germline V gene lookup returns CDR1 KGHSH and CDR2 LQKENI. This CDR3 is 13 amino acids long. Between the trimmed V and J ends, which lost 8 bases and 2 bases, there was a span of 12 bases.

The gene calls are TRBV7-3 and TRBJ2-2, with 11 bases lining up with TRBD2. This CDR3 has 18 amino acids. J lost 5 bases, V lost 1 base, and 9 bases had no gene match. Germline CDR1 reads SGHTA; CDR2 reads FQGTGA. CDR3 sequence (DNA): TGTGCCAGCAGCTTAATCGGGGGTACTAGCGGGAGAACCGGGGAGCTGTTTTTT. Translation gives CASSLIGGTSGRTGELFF.

The chain carries TRBV21-1 and TRBJ2-4; TRBD2, as called in the table, went unchecked against the DNA. TRBV21-1 is flagged as a pseudogene. CDR3 length: 18 residues. In DNA, the CDR3 is TGTGCCAGCAGCACGGGGACTAGCGGGGGGCCAAGCAAAAACATTCAGTACTTC. As protein: CASSTGTSGGPSKNIQYF.

This clone was seen only a few times. The CDR3 is CASSLPGGGSPLHF. Written as DNA, the CDR3 is TGTGCCAGCAGTTTACCTGGGGGCGGTTCACCCCTCCACTTT. The chain has TRBV28 and TRBJ1-6, with D perhaps TRBD1 (6 bases). Germline CDR1 is MDHEN and CDR2 is SYDVKM. There are 14 residues in the CDR3. Between the trimmed V and J ends, which lost 2 bases and 9 bases, there was a span of 11 bases.

This sequence joins TRBV19 and TRBJ1-6, with 10 bases aligning to TRBD1. Per germline, CDR1 LNHDA and CDR2 SQIVND (reference sequence). With 6 bases clipped from V and 3 bases from J, the junction kept 14 bases outside the gene matches. The CDR3 has 19 residues. The CDR3 sequence is CASSDRGREMGFYNSPLHF. The CDR3 nucleotides are TGTGCCAGTAGCGACAGGGGGCGCGAAATGGGCTTCTATAATTCACCCCTCCACTTT.

The V gene is TRBV30, the J gene TRBJ1-5; weak D call: TRBD1 (6 bases). Trimming shortened V by 1 base and J by 0 bases, and 10 bases separated the two germline ends. From germline, CDR1 is GTSNPN and CDR2 SVGIG (reference sequence). This CDR3 comprises 15 residues. The CDR3 loop reads CAWSADSHSNQPQHF. As DNA, the CDR3 is TGTGCCTGGAGTGCGGACAGCCATAGCAATCAGCCCCAGCATTTT.

The chain couples TRBV2 to TRBJ2-2; no clear D. Germline V gene sequence: CDR1 SNHLY, CDR2 FYNNEI. The CDR3 extends over 15 amino acids. V was clipped by 4 bases and J by 7 bases, with 16 bases between them. The CDR3 loop is CASSGARWVGGELFF. For the CDR3, the DNA is TGTGCCAGCAGTGGGGCTCGGTGGGTCGGCGGGGAGCTGTTTTTT.

The V and J genes are TRBV28 and TRBJ2-7, with 9 nucleotides matching TRBD1. The CDR3 is 15 residues long. V gave up 4 bases and J gave up 1 base; unmatched junction bases: 5. Germline CDR1 reads MDHEN; CDR2 reads SYDVKM. In DNA, the CDR3 is TGTGCCAGCAGTTCCCCGACAGGGGGATCCTACGAGCAGTACGTC. Translated, it gives CASSSPTGGSYEQYV.

The chain is built from TRBV9 and TRBJ1-2; D is ambiguous. This CDR3 region has 12 residues. V gave up 3 bases and J gave up 1 base, with 4 bases separating them. Germline V gene lookup returns CDR1 SGDLS and CDR2 YYNGEE. CDR3: CASSENNYGYTF. DNA of the CDR3: TGTGCCAGCAGCGAAAATAACTATGGCTACACCTTC. The whole variable domain, filled in from reference TRBV9 and TRBJ1-2, reads DSGVTQTPKHLITATGQRVTLRCSPRSGDLSVYWYQQSLDQGLQFLIQYYNGEERAKGNILERFSAQQFPDLHSELNLSSLELGDSALYFCASSENNYGYTFGSGTRLTVV.

CDR3 nucleotide sequence: TGTGCCAGCCGAGCGGGGGGGGCCAGGGGGAACACTGAAGCTTTCTTT. Its translation is CASRAGGARGNTEAFF. The gene calls are TRBV6-4 and TRBJ1-1; perhaps TRBD1 as D (6 bases). CDR1 and CDR2 (germline): MRHNA, SNTAGT. V was pared by 8 bases and J by 1 base, with 20 bases between. The CDR3 is made up of 16 amino acids.